This T cell receptor beta chain is from a study of blood T cell repertoires in COVID-19. Sequencing used immunoSEQ multiplex PCR; TCRdb keeps in-frame clones, though not all of them. The profile shows around 190,000 clones, 70% to 80% of them singletons. There are 13 residues in the CDR3. CDR1 is SGHAT and CDR2 is FQNNGV in the germline V gene. The V gene lost 0 bases and the J gene lost 8 bases, with 7 bases spanning the gap. Sequencing was done on a sample of peripheral blood. The sequence came from a woman aged 45-65 years with active or convalescent COVID-19. The chain couples TRBV11-2 to TRBJ2-2; D remains ambiguous. This CDR3 reads CASSLEFSGELFF. The CDR3 nucleotides read TGTGCCAGCAGCTTAGAATTTTCGGGGGAGCTGTTTTTT.